Sequencing of this T cell receptor beta chain was carried out in a study of cytomegalovirus exposure and HLA in healthy donors (dated by TCRdb to about 2017). With respect to the entire study: The roughly 650 repertoires of the first cohort and the roughly 120 validation repertoires were produced on the same platform, according to a later analysis. To predict cytomegalovirus infection status, the study combined high-throughput TCR immunosequencing, statistical association of individual TCRs with disease status, and machine learning. Besides the first cohort of approximately 670 subjects, a separate validation cohort made up of 120 or so different subjects was used. The study was designed to test whether signatures of past pathogen exposure could be identified by cataloging public T cell receptors.

The library was obtained by the immunoSEQ multiplex PCR assay. In the source study's methods: A statistical classification framework was developed to diagnose cytomegalovirus status using the catalog of TCR beta chain sequences. In TCRdb, the immuneACCESS table is reduced to in-frame sequences with V and J assigned. These tables do not hold every clone; where another copy was compared, an unresolved V gene accounts for under half, and the others remain unexplained. The V and J calls and clone size were taken over from that table, and D and trimming were inferred from the DNA. The table for this sample lists some 69,000 clones; about 96% of them were counted only once. The top ten clonotypes cover 2% to 2.5% of the sample. From the germline V gene, CDR1 is ENHRY and CDR2 is SYGVKD. CDR3 length: 14 amino acids, cysteine to phenylalanine. Kept here is only the CDR3 DNA, which spans 42 bases and is read in frame from base 1. V is cut by 5 bases and J by 5 bases, and the space between the germline ends is 13 bases.

As for this clone: No antigen is known for it. Nothing much larger sits one base from this clone, and base qualities are not available.

General findings and caveats noted by the study authors: In a later analysis, TCRs clustered in the first cohort were found to also tend to co-occur in the 130 or so validation repertoires, with approximately 93% of cluster scores above 0. The authors suggested that the approach could potentially be generalized to other disease states and immunological phenotypes. A few of the identified cytomegalovirus-associated TCR beta chains were confirmed in vitro to be specific for cytomegalovirus antigens. In both the original and validation cohorts, the classifier was reported to diagnose cytomegalovirus status with high specificity and sensitivity. A later analysis lacked HLA typing for the validation cohort, so it scored co-occurrence in that cohort across all 120 repertoires. Across donors, most TCR sequences were observed very rarely, whereas some public TCRs were present in many individuals. The study listed 150 to 200 TCR beta chains as associated with cytomegalovirus.

The donors were included in the validation cohort of some 120 subjects, a group kept apart from the roughly 700-subject first cohort. The chain is assembled from TRBV10-3 and TRBJ1-5; matching of 6 bases hints at TRBD1 as the D gene. Sequencing was performed on PBMCs. This receptor was identified in a man aged 18 to 35 in good health and CMV-seronegative. This receptor has the CDR3 CAISSEQGYQPQHF. The base sequence is TGTGCCATCAGTTCCGAACAGGGCTATCAGCCCCAGCATTTT.